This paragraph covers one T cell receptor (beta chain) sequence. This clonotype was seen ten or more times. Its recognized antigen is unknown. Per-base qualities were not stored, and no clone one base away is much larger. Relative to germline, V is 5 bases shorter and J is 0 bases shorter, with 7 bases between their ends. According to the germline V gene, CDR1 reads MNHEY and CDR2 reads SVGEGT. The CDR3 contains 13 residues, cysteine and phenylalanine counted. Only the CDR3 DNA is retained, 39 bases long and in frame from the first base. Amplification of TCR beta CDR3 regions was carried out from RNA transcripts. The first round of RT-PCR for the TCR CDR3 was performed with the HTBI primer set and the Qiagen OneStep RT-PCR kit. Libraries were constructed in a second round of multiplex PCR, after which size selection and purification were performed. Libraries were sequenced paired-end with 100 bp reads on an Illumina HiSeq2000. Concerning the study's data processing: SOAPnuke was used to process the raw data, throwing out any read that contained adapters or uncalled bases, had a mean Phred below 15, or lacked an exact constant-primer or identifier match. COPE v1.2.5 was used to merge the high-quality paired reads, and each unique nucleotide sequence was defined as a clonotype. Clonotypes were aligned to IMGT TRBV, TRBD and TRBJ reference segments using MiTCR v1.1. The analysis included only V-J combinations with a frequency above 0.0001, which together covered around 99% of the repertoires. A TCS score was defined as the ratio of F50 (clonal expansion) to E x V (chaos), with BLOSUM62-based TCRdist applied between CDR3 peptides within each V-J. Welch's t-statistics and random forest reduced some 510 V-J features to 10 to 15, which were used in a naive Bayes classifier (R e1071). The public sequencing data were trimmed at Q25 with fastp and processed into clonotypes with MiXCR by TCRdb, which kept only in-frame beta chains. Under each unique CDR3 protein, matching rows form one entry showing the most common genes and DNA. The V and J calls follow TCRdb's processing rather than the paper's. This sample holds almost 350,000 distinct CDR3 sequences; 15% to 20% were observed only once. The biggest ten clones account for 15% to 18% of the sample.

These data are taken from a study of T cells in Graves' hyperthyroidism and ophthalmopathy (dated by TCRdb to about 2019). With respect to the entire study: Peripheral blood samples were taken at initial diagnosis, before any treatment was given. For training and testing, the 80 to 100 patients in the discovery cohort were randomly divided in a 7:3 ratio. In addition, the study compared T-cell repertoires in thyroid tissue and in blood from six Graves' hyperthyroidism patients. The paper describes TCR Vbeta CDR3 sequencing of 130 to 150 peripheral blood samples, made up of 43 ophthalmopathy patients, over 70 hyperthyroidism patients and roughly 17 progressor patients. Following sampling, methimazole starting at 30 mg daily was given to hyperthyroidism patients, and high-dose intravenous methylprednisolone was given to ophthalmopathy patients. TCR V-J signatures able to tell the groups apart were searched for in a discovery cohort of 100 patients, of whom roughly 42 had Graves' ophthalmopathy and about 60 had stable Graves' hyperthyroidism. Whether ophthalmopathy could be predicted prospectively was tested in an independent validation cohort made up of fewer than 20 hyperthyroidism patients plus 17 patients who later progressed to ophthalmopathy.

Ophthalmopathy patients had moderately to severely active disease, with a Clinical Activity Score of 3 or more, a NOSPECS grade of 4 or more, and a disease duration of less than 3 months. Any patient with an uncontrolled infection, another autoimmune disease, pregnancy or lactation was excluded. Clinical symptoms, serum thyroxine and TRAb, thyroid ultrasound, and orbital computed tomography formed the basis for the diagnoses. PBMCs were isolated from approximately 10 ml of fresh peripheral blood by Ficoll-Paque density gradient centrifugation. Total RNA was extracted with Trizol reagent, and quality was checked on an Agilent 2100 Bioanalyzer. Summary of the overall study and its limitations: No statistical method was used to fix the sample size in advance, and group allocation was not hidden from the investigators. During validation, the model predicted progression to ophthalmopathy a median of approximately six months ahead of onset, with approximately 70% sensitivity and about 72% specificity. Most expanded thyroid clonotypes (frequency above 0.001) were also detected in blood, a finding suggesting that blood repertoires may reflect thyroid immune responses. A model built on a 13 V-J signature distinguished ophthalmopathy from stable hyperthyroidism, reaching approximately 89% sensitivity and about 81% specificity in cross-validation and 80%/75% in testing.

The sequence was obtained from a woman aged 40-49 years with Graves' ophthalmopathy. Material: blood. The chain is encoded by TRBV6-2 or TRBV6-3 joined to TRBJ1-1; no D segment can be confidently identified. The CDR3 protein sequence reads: CASSGRLNTEAFF. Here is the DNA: TGTGCCAGCAGTGGACGGCTGAACACTGAAGCTTTCTTT.